This TCR beta chain was sequenced for a study of cytomegalovirus exposure and HLA in healthy donors (dated by TCRdb to about 2017). Background for the entire study: According to an earlier analysis of 550 to 750 of the donors, about 190 million T cells yielded some 120 million unique TCR beta sequences and about 300 Gb of sequence data. About 280 gigabases of sequencing data and roughly 81 million unique TCR sequences made up an early release that covered some 640 HLA-typed donors. Of the 300 to 500 genotyped donors, 75% to 85% were placed in the genetic ancestry cluster associated with self-reported Caucasian donors. The study was designed to test whether signatures of past pathogen exposure could be identified by cataloging public T cell receptors. The study used immunosequencing to profile the T cell repertoires of more than 650 subjects and linked those repertoires to cytomegalovirus serostatus. Besides the first cohort of some 670 subjects, a separate validation cohort made up of about 120 different subjects was used. The study combined high-throughput TCR immunosequencing, statistical association of individual TCRs with disease status, and machine learning to predict cytomegalovirus infection status. To study patterns of TCR occurrence, a later analysis re-analyzed previously published TCR beta repertoires from more than 550 donors and added high-resolution HLA genotyping. Rather than using new phenotypic data, the later analysis identified candidate immune exposures from TCR beta sequences and from how often those sequences occurred across donors. In an earlier analysis of more than 550 of the donors, high-throughput TCR beta sequencing was used to judge whether each TCR beta V gene segment behaved as functional or pseudogenic. Donor age, sex, ethnicity and CMV serostatus were collected together with the repertoire data. A later genetic analysis used genome-wide SNP genotypes for about three fifths of the 666 donors, treating that subset as a discovery cohort. All discovery cohort repertoires had been generated using a single sequencing platform. Both class I and class II loci were covered by HLA typing, at four-digit resolution. The number of typed donors differed by locus: about 629-630 for A, B, C, DRB1 and DQB1; 522 for DQA1; 606 for DPA1; and roughly 490 for DPB1. Four to six DR-DQ haplotypes were handled as single units for association and clustering, since linkage in the cohort was strong. Among about 400 genotyped donors of the cohort, an average of approximately 240,000 unique TCR beta nucleotide sequences was sequenced per donor, of which roughly 17% were non-productive. Broader findings and caveats from the paper: The study listed 164 TCR beta chains as associated with cytomegalovirus. The only immune exposure information available for the cohort was CMV serostatus. Compared with equally common non-associated chains, HLA-associated TCR beta chains in a later analysis were more clonally expanded and had lower generation probabilities. The classifier was reported to diagnose cytomegalovirus status with high specificity and sensitivity in both the original and validation cohorts. The earlier analysis of almost 600 of the donors excluded around 17 rarely observed V segments, including chromosome 9 orphons, because counts were too low. According to a later analysis, parvovirus B19, influenza, CMV and Epstein-Barr virus appeared linked to several top co-occurrence clusters. Compared with the roughly 710-donor mean, donors in an Asian-associated ancestry cluster had fewer N-insertions in productive TCRs, according to a later genetic analysis. Specific HLA alleles were associated with roughly 16,000 TCR beta sequences at a false discovery rate of 0.05 in a later analysis. When HLA alleles, especially DR and DQ, strongly co-occurred, attributing TCR associations to individual alleles was difficult. In a later analysis, the rate of TCR association differed among HLA loci, with DRB1 alleles having the most associated TCRs and HLA-C alleles having the fewest. Linkage disequilibrium might explain the correlated functional status among segregating V segments, but an unknown experimental factor could not be ruled out. A cluster of highly shared sequence variants was judged likely to represent a technical artifact of the sequencing pipeline. It was suggested by the authors that the approach could potentially be generalized to other disease states and immunological phenotypes. A further reported finding was that TCR beta sequences accurately predicted the HLA-A and HLA-B alleles for most subjects in the first cohort. In an earlier analysis of more than 450 of the donors, most TCR beta V segments were observed in productive rearrangements about 87% or about 30% of the time, broadly matching IMGT annotations. While some public TCRs were present in many individuals, most TCR sequences turned up only very rarely across donors. In a later genetic analysis, a missense DCLRE1C variant was associated with V-gene and J-gene trimming of TCR beta chains, and the association was replicated in an independent cohort. The presence/absence analyses assumed that sequencing depth was roughly uniform across donors, and that assumption may not be true. The cohort was sequenced for TCR beta chains only, and without alpha or paired-chain data the features that could be detected were limited. HLA typing was unavailable for some donors at each locus, so association tests used only the typed subset. In vitro tests confirmed that a few of the cytomegalovirus-associated TCR beta chains recognize cytomegalovirus antigens. A later analysis found that most CMV-associated TCR beta chains appeared HLA-restricted, with HLA associations seemingly driven largely by CMV exposure. Because the 87-base-pair reads could not distinguish some IMGT-functional V segments, including TRBV6-2 and TRBV6-3, those segments were excluded.

The CDR3 measures 14 amino acids from cysteine to phenylalanine. The read is trimmed to its CDR3 DNA, 42 bases read in frame from base 1. V ends up 4 bases short and J 3 bases short, with an unmatched junction base count of 4. CDR1 MNHEY and CDR2 SVGAGI are derived from the germline V gene. Worth noting for this clone: Its antigen remains unidentified. The input lacks base qualities; no much larger clone sits a single base away.

The library was generated by the immunoSEQ multiplex PCR assay. A mixture of 60 forward primers for TCR Vbeta segments and 13 reverse primers for TCR Jbeta segments was used in the multiplex PCR. The CDR3 region of rearranged TCR beta genes was amplified from genomic DNA by a multiplex PCR assay. Amplified TCR beta libraries were sequenced as 87-base-pair reads on the Illumina HiSeq System. As for the original processing: A later analysis counted tens of millions of unique TCR beta chains across the approximately 700 repertoires, and around 9.9 million of these chains were shared by at least two donors. A nearest-neighbor algorithm error-corrected the raw reads and collapsed the reads into unique sequences, merging closely related sequences to remove PCR and sequencing errors. V, D and J gene segments were assigned by aligning CDR3 sequences to IMGT reference sequences. Each retained sequence needed at least a six-nucleotide match to both a V gene segment and a J gene segment. A rearrangement counted as productive if the CDR3 had no stop codons and remained in frame with V and J, and every other rearrangement counted as non-productive. CDR3 was defined by IMGT convention, running from the second conserved V-encoded cysteine to the conserved J-encoded phenylalanine. In an earlier analysis of 500 to 650 of the donors, sequences lacking an unambiguous match to a single V gene segment were excluded. An earlier analysis of almost 600 of the donors classified V segments as functional when productive rearrangements were above 56.7% and as segregating when the standard deviation between donors was above 5%. A statistical classification framework was developed to diagnose cytomegalovirus status using the catalog of TCR beta chain sequences. In a later analysis, V and J genes were assigned by comparing TCR nucleotide sequences against IMGT/GENE-DB human TR gene sequences. In a later analysis, CDR3 sequences and most-parsimonious VDJ recombination scenarios were assigned using the TCRdist pipeline. In a later analysis, each TCR beta chain was defined by its CDR3 amino acid sequence together with its V-gene family, and reads lacking a unique V-gene family were excluded. To address suspected cross-contamination and a sequencing artifact, a later analysis removed 592 highly shared, low-generation-probability nucleotide sequences. A later analysis calculated a clonal expansion index for each public chain from normalized within-repertoire ranks of inferred template counts. A later analysis computed generation probabilities with a VDJ recombination model fitted to out-of-frame rearrangements, and checked the results against IGoR. A later analysis scored TCR-TCR, TCR-HLA and TCR-CMV co-occurrence with hypergeometric tests, applying a repertoire-size bias correction to TCR pairs. In a later analysis, false discovery rates were estimated by permuting HLA or CMV assignments 20 times. A later analysis grouped co-occurring TCRs with DBSCAN, adding TCRdist sequence similarity when clustering within HLA-allele-positive subsets. Repertoires with fewer than 30,000 or more than 120,000 public chains were left out of co-occurrence clustering, as were roughly five repertoires with anomalous nucleotide sharing. TCRdb stores this immuneACCESS table with in-frame sequences only. Part of the clones is absent; in the studies checked, under half of the shortfall reflects unresolved V genes, and no reason is known for the rest. V and J calls and clone size follow that table, whereas D and trimming were derived from the DNA. In all, the sample holds under 110,000 clones, and roughly 79% of those were seen once. About 4% of the sample goes to the ten largest clones.

In total, more than 500 healthy bone marrow donors made up the cohort. At the time of sampling, all cohort members were nominally healthy, though unrecorded immune exposures were likely present. The donor tested CMV seronegative and was one of the 352 seronegative cohort members. Each donor provided a peripheral blood sample, and peripheral blood mononuclear cells were used for TCR beta sequencing. Genomic DNA extraction from the blood cell samples was performed with the Qiagen DNeasy Blood Extraction Kit. The specimen was PBMCs. The receptor chain draws on TRBV6-5 and TRBJ2-7, with 9 central nucleotides matching TRBD1. This sequence originates from a middle-aged man in good health and CMV-seronegative. The nucleotide sequence reads as follows: TGTGCCAGCAGTTTGGACAGGGGAGGCTACGAGCAGTACTTC. It is translated as CASSLDRGGYEQYF.